A single sample gave rise to the 20 T cell receptor beta chains below, sequenced in a study of shared clonotypes between healthy human individuals. TCRdb's table, derived via immunoSEQ multiplex PCR, lists solely in-frame clones and lacks some. Altogether some 1,100,000 clones are present, around 78% being singletons, with the ten largest covering around 0.47%. Sequenced: memory CD4+ T cells from PBMCs. Subset defined: CD45RA-negative fraction. Source of these receptors: a man aged 18 to 29 in good health. Some clones in this sample may be carry-over from other donors' samples.

V usage is TRBV5-1 and J usage is TRBJ1-3; D is unclear. The germline V and J ends were trimmed by 4 bases and 0 bases, with 11 bases remaining between them. The CDR3 loop spans 15 amino acids. CDR1 and CDR2 from the germline V gene are SGHRS and YFSETQ. CDR3 sequence: CASSIPQDSGNTIYF. The DNA of the CDR3 is TGCGCCAGCAGCATTCCTCAGGACTCTGGAAACACCATATATTTT. The full variable domain, its missing parts supplied by reference TRBV5-1 and TRBJ1-3, is KAGVTQTPRYLIKTRGQQVTLSCSPISGHRSVSWYQQTPGQGLQFLFEYFSETQRNKGNFPGRFSGRQFSNSRSEMNVSTLELGDSALYLCASSIPQDSGNTIYFGEGSWLTVV.

The chain employs TRBV19 and TRBJ2-4; 7 bases align to TRBD2. CDR1 and CDR2 from the germline V gene are LNHDA and SQIVND (reference sequence). The junction had 6 bases not matched to a gene; V was cut back by 8 bases and J by 5 bases. The CDR3 runs to 13 residues. CDR3 sequence: CASGGRAENIQYF. CDR3 nucleotides: TGTGCCAGTGGGGGGAGGGCCGAAAACATTCAGTACTTC.

A few counts support this clone. Other DNA sequences in this sample translate to the same CDR3. The chain employs TRBV7-2 and TRBJ1-1; TRBD1 matches 9 bases. V dropped 5 bases and J dropped 1; count of bases not matched to a gene: 2. This CDR3 has 14 amino acids. Germline-derived CDR1 and CDR2 are SGHTA and FQGNSA. CDR3 DNA sequence: TGTGCCAGCAGCCTGGACAGGGGGAACACTGAAGCTTTCTTT. This gives the protein CASSLDRGNTEAFF.

Points on this clone: At one end the junction does not follow the germline gene, possibly because of a read error. The chain employs TRBV5-6 and TRBJ1-4; 7 positions agree with TRBD1. Per the germline V gene, CDR1 is SGHDT and CDR2 is YYEEEE. This CDR3 comprises 12 residues. CDR3 protein: CASSSVKTGRLF. CDR3 bases: TGTGCCAGCAGCTCGGTCAAGACAGGGCGGCTTTTT.

As concerns this clone: A much more abundant neighbour one base away suggests this may be a read error. The genes are TRBV10-2 and TRBJ2-3; D unresolved. CDR1 and CDR2 (germline): WSHSY, SAAADI. The CDR3 loop spans 11 amino acids. CDR3 coding DNA: TGCGTCAGCAGTGAGGAAACAACGCAGTATTTT. It codes for CVSSEETTQYF.

The table lists this clone with a few counts. This chain connects TRBV4-2 to TRBJ2-1; D not resolved. Germline-derived CDR1 and CDR2 are LGHNA and YNFKEQ. The CDR3 has 17 amino acids. Deletions cut 0 bases from V and 0 bases from J, with 12 bases between. CDR3 sequence reads: CASSQDGRWSSYNEQFF. The DNA of the CDR3 is TGTGCCAGCAGCCAAGATGGGCGTTGGAGCTCCTACAATGAGCAGTTCTTC.

The chain uses TRBV30 and TRBJ2-1; D uncertain. The CDR3 totals 13 residues. Germline V gene lookup returns CDR1 GTSNPN and CDR2 SVGIG (reference sequence). Trimming left V 2 bases short and J 5 bases short, with 10 bases between. CDR3 nucleotides: TGTGCCTGGAGTCAAGACACGAACAATGAGCAGTTCTTC. Protein sequence: CAWSQDTNNEQFF. Variable domain in full (rest from reference TRBV30 and TRBJ2-1): SQTIHQWPATLVQPVGSPLSLECTVEGTSNPNLYWYRQAAGRGLQLLFYSVGIGQISSEVPQNLSASRPQDRQFILSSKKLLLSDSGFYLCAWSQDTNNEQFFGPGTRLTVL.

This chain joins TRBV5-1 and TRBJ2-7; 8 bases are a match to TRBD2. Germline V gene lookup returns CDR1 SGHRS and CDR2 YFSETQ. This CDR3 is 14 amino acids long. The trim removed 4 bases at V and 3 bases at J, leaving 6 bases unmatched. CDR3 in DNA: TGCGCCAGCAGCGTCGCCAGCGGGGGCTACGAGCAGTACTTC. It translates to CASSVASGGYEQYF.

This clone was counted many times. The chain carries TRBV7-3 and TRBJ1-1, with TRBD1 matching over 10 bases. V dropped 5 bases and J dropped 4; count of bases not matched to a gene: 7. The V gene's germline CDR1 is SGHTA and CDR2 FQGTGA. This CDR3 comprises 15 residues. The CDR3 nucleotides read TGTGCCAGCAGCCGTACAGGGGACAGGGGCACTGAAGCTTTCTTT. It codes for CASSRTGDRGTEAFF.

The chain employs TRBV2 and TRBJ2-2; D is unresolved. The germline gives CDR1 SNHLY, CDR2 FYNNEI. V lost 6 bases, J lost 6 bases, and 11 bases lay in between. The CDR3 has 13 amino acids. CDR3 in amino acids: CASSNGVPGELFF. The CDR3 region has the DNA TGTGCCAGCAGCAATGGAGTACCCGGGGAGCTGTTTTTT.

This chain joins TRBV29-1 and TRBJ1-4; 8 bases map to TRBD1. This CDR3 contains 15 residues. The V gene's germline CDR1 is SQVTM and CDR2 ANQGSEA. V lost 4 bases, J lost 6 bases, and 10 bases stayed unmatched. This CDR3 reads CSVGLAGGVYEKLFF. The CDR3 nucleotides are TGCAGCGTTGGCCTGGCAGGGGGCGTTTATGAAAAACTGTTTTTT. Full variable domain (missing parts from reference TRBV29-1 and TRBJ1-4): SAVISQKPSRDICQRGTSLTIQCQVDSQVTMMFWYRQQPGQSLTLIATANQGSEATYESGFVIDKFPISRPNLTFSTLTVSNMSPEDSSIYLCSVGLAGGVYEKLFFGSGTQLSVL.

The gene calls are TRBV30 and TRBJ2-5, with D perhaps matching TRBD1 or TRBD2 (5 bases each). Germline V gene sequence: CDR1 GTSNPN, CDR2 SVGIG (reference sequence). This CDR3 has 15 amino acids. V lost 2 bases and J 4 bases, leaving 17 bases between the germline ends. The CDR3 DNA is TGTGCCTGGAGTCGCCCTGGGGGTGTTTCAGAGACCCAGTACTTC. It codes for CAWSRPGGVSETQYF.

Worth noting for this clone: Additional DNA sequences in this sample encode the identical CDR3. The genes are TRBV28 and TRBJ1-1; D remains ambiguous. V gave up 6 bases and J gave up 0 bases, with 5 bases separating them. CDR1 is MDHEN, CDR2 SYDVKM, per germline. The CDR3 extends over 12 amino acids. CDR3 nucleotides: TGTGCCAGCAGGCGGATGAACACTGAAGCTTTCTTT. Translation: CASRRMNTEAFF.

The rearrangement joins TRBV6-1 to TRBJ1-1, with D unclear. The CDR3 extends over 14 amino acids. Germline lookup yields CDR1 MNHNS and CDR2 SASEGT. V gave up 6 bases and J gave up 0 bases, with 11 bases separating them. CDR3 region: CASSLQNLNTEAFF. CDR3 coding DNA: TGTGCCAGCAGCCTACAGAACCTGAACACTGAAGCTTTCTTT.

CDR3 nucleotide sequence: TGTGCCAGCAGCTTGGGCGGGACAGTGCATACCGGGGAGCTGTTTTTT. Its translation is CASSLGGTVHTGELFF. The V call is TRBV5-5, the J call TRBJ2-2; tentative D call: TRBD1 (7 bases). CDR1 SGHKS and CDR2 YYEKEE come from the germline V gene (reference sequence). The V gene lost 0 bases and the J gene lost 5 bases, with 14 bases spanning the gap. This CDR3 is 16 amino acids long.

The chain is built from TRBV10-3 and TRBJ1-4, with 7 bases lining up with TRBD1. The CDR3 loop spans 14 amino acids. Germline CDR1 is ENHRY and CDR2 is SYGVKD. J lost 7 bases, V lost 6 bases, and 8 bases had no gene match. The CDR3 region is CAISRQGVGEKLFF. CDR3 bases: TGTGCCATCAGCAGACAGGGTGTGGGTGAAAAACTGTTTTTT.

The V call is TRBV9, the J call TRBJ2-2; maybe TRBD2 (6 bases). V was cut by 0 bases and J by 2 bases, with 11 bases left in between. Per the germline V gene, CDR1 is SGDLS and CDR2 is YYNGEE. The CDR3 consists of 16 residues. This chain's CDR3 is CASSVGAGYNTGELFF. The CDR3 region has the DNA TGTGCCAGCAGCGTAGGGGCGGGGTATAACACCGGGGAGCTGTTTTTT. Full variable domain (outside the CDR3, taken from reference TRBV9 and TRBJ2-2): DSGVTQTPKHLITATGQRVTLRCSPRSGDLSVYWYQQSLDQGLQFLIQYYNGEERAKGNILERFSAQQFPDLHSELNLSSLELGDSALYFCASSVGAGYNTGELFFGEGSRLTVL.

The chain couples TRBV15 to TRBJ1-5; D gene uncertain. Germline V CDR1 and CDR2: LNHNV, YYDKDF (reference sequence). The CDR3 consists of 13 residues. The V and J ends lost 3 bases and 6 bases respectively, with 9 bases between them. The CDR3 DNA is TGTGCCACCAGCAGCCTTGAGAGTCAGCCCCAGCATTTT. Protein sequence: CATSSLESQPQHF.

This chain joins TRBV25-1 and TRBJ2-7; D call uncertain. Trimming removed 5 bases from V and 5 bases from J, with 16 bases in between. The CDR3 consists of 14 residues. Germline loops: CDR1 MGHDK, CDR2 SYGVNS. CDR3 loop: CASSTALGNNEQYF. The DNA of the CDR3 is TGTGCCAGCAGTACCGCGTTAGGTAACAACGAGCAGTACTTC.

The CDR3 coding sequence is TGTGCCAGCAGTCCAGGGGGCGCGGATAAGGATACGCAGTATTTT. Amino acids: CASSPGGADKDTQYF. This sequence joins TRBV28 and TRBJ2-3; 8 positions match TRBD1. Germline V gene sequence: CDR1 MDHEN, CDR2 SYDVKM. The junction had 10 bases not matched to a gene; V was cut back by 5 bases and J by 6 bases. There are 15 residues in the CDR3.